This paragraph covers one T cell receptor (beta chain) sequence. These data come from a study of cytotoxic CD8 clonotypes in ibrutinib-treated CLL. Profiling relied on immunoSEQ multiplex PCR, and the TCRdb table lists in-frame clones only, not all of them. This sample carries fewer than 45,000 clones, about 70% of them seen once, and the ten largest clones take over 9.5%. The TCR sequence derives from a human donor with chronic lymphocytic leukemia. The sequences come from PBMCs, collected at disease progression, from a patient treated with ibrutinib.

The CDR3 nucleotides are TGTGCCAGCAGGCCCGGGACAGATCCTTCATACGAGCAGTACTTC. The encoded protein is CASRPGTDPSYEQYF. The J gene is TRBJ2-7, the V gene TRBV27; 7 bases agree with TRBD1. Unmatched junction bases numbered 12, after V lost 6 bases and J lost 4 bases. The germline gives CDR1 MNHEY, CDR2 SMNVEV (reference sequence). The CDR3 sequence is 15 residues long.